This TCR beta chain was captured by sequencing in a study of spatial heterogeneity in lung cancer. The CDR3 is 16 amino acids. CDR1 MNHEY and CDR2 SMNVEV come from the germline V gene (reference sequence). The junction had 3 bases not matched to a gene; V was cut back by 2 bases and J by 0 bases. Each CDR3 protein gets one entry after TCRdb re-called the 5' RACE reads with MiXCR. The table has about 92,000 distinct CDR3 sequences, roughly 12% seen once. The time point denotes: sample taken at primary tumor resection. Untreated early-stage non-small cell lung cancer patients, fewer than 85 in total, were the donors. TCRs were sequenced from unsorted whole RNA of tumor, nontumor lung or PBMC.

Material: PBMCs, obtained at surgery. The chain couples TRBV27 to TRBJ2-2, with TRBD2 identical over 7 bases. The sequence came from a male donor with early-stage non-small cell lung cancer. CDR3 bases: TGTGCCAGCAGTTTAATGCTAGCGGCGAACACCGGGGAGCTGTTTTTT. Translating gives CASSLMLAANTGELFF.